This T cell receptor beta chain was captured by sequencing in a study of blood T cell repertoires in COVID-19. Background on the study: Spain, Italy and the United States supplied samples that represented acute and convalescent COVID-19. PBMCs, B-cell-depleted T cells, or T cells were the source of the cDNA or gDNA that made up the material.

Seattle-derived patients entered the study during active infection and were followed longitudinally. Authors' data handling: Amplification of reference gene primers provided the estimated nucleated cell counts. The table came from immunoSEQ multiplex PCR; TCRdb's copy has only in-frame clones and leaves some out. V and J calls and clone size are those listed in that table; D and trimming were worked out from the DNA. Of tens of thousands of clones listed, roughly nine tenths were seen once; the top ten hold around 40%. V lost 3 bases, J lost 4 bases, and 7 bases lay in between. Germline V lookup: CDR1 LNHNV, CDR2 YYDKDF (reference sequence). The CDR3 is 13 residues long.

Sequenced: peripheral blood. The sequence came from a woman in her sixties or seventies with COVID-19, enrolled during active disease. The chain couples TRBV15 to TRBJ1-3; D gene unclear. As DNA, the CDR3 is TGTGCCACCAGCAGCCTACAGGGAAACACCATATATTTT. Its translation: CATSSLQGNTIYF.